The source of this T cell receptor (beta chain) is a study of CD8+CD57+ T cells in acquired aplastic anemia. This CDR3 region has 14 residues. With 0 bases removed from V and 4 bases from J, the gap between germline ends came to 9 bases. Germline loops: CDR1 SGHRS, CDR2 YFSETQ. Genomic DNA constituted the template upon which TCR beta VDJ and CDR3 profiling was performed. TCRdb analysed the reads with MiXCR anew, one entry per CDR3 protein. Of approximately 200,000 distinct CDR3 sequences listed, under 50% are singletons. Comments on this clonotype: With a much larger clone just one base away, this may be a read error. In this CDR3 the conserved last residue, phenylalanine or tryptophan, is missing, so a read error is likely.

All sequencing subjects had displayed CD8+CD57+ cell expansion on flow cytometry. This clonotype originated in a human donor with aplastic anemia. The chain recombines TRBV5-1 with TRBJ2-3; D unresolved. Sequenced input: sorted CD4+, CD8+, or CD8+CD57+ T cells (not recorded which) from PBMCs. The DNA for the CDR3 is TGCGCCAGCAGCTTGGGGTCGCCCCCAGATACGCAGTATCTT. It specifies CASSLGSPPDTQYL.